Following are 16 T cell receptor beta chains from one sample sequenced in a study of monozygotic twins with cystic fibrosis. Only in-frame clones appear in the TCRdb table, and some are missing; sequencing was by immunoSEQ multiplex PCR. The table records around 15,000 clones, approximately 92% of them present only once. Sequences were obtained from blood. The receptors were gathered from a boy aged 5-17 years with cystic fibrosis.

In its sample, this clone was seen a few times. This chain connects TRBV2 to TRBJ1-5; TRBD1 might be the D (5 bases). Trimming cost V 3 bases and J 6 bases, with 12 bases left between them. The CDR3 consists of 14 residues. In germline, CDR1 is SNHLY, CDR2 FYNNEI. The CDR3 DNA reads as TGTGCCAGCAGTGACAGGGCCGGTAGTCAGCCCCAGCATTTT. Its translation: CASSDRAGSQPQHF.

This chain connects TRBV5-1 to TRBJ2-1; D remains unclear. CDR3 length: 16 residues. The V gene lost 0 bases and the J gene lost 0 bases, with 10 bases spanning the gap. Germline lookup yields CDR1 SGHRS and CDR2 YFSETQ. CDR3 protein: CASSLEFAASYNEQFF. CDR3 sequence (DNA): TGCGCCAGCAGCTTGGAATTCGCGGCCTCCTACAATGAGCAGTTCTTC.

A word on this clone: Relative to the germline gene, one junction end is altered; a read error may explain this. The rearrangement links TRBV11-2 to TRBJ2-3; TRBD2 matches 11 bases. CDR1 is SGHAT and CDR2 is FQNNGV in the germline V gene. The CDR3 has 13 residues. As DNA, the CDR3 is TGTGCCAGCAGCCCCCAGACTAGCGGGGTGAGGTCGTTT. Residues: CASSPQTSGVRSF.

This CDR3 is CASSPGQMNTEAFF. The CDR3 DNA sequence: TGTGCCAGCTCACCGGGACAGATGAACACTGAAGCTTTCTTT. The chain links TRBV18 to TRBJ1-1; 7 bases line up with TRBD1. This CDR3 has 14 residues. Germline CDR1 and CDR2: KGHSH and LQKENI. Germline trimming cut 3 bases from V and 0 bases from J; bases unmatched to any gene: 1.

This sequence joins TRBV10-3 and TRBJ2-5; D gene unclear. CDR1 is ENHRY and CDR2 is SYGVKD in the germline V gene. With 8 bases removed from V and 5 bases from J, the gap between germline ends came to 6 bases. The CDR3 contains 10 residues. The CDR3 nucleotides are TGTGCCATCGGTGGCGAGACCCAGTACTTC. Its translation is CAIGGETQYF.

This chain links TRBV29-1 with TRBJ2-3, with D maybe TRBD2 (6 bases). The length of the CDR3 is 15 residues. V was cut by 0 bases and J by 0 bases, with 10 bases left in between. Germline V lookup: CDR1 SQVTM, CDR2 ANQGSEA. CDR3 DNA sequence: TGCAGCGTTGAAGATGAGGCGGGGAGCACAGATACGCAGTATTTT. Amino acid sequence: CSVEDEAGSTDTQYF.

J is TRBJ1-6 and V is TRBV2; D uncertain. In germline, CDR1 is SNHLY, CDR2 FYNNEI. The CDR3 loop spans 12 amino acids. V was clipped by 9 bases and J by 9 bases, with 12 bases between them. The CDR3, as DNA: TGTGCCAGTCAAATTCACGGTTCACCCCTCCACTTT. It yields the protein CASQIHGSPLHF.

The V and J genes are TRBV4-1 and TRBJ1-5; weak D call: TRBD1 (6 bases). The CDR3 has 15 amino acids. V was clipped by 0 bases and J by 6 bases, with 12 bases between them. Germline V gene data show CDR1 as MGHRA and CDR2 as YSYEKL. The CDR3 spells CASSQEGGAGQPQHF. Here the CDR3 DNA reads TGCGCCAGCAGCCAAGAAGGGGGGGCTGGTCAGCCCCAGCATTTT.

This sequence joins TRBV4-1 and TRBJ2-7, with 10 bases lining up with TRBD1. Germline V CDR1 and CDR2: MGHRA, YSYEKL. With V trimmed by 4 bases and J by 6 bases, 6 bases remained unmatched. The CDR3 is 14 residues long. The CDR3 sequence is CASSLGQGISEQYF. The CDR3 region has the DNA TGCGCCAGCAGCCTGGGACAGGGGATATCCGAGCAGTACTTC.

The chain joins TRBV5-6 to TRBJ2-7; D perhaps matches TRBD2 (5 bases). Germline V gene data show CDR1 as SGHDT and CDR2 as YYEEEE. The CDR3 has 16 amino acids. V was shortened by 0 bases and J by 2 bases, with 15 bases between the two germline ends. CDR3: CASSLGTGLKTYEQYF. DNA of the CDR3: TGTGCCAGCAGCTTGGGAACGGGGTTAAAGACCTACGAGCAGTACTTC.

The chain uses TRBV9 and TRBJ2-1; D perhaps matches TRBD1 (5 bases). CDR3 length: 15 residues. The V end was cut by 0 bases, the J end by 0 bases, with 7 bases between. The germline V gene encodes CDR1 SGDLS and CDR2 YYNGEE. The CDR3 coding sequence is TGTGCCAGCAGCGTAGGACAGAGCTCCTACAATGAGCAGTTCTTC. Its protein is CASSVGQSSYNEQFF.

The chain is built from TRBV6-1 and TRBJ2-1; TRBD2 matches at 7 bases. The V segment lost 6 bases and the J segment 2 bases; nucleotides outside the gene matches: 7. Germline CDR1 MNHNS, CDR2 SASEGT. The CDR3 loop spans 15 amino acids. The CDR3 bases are TGTGCCAGCAGCCCAGCGGGATTACCCTACAATGAGCAGTTCTTC. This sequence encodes CASSPAGLPYNEQFF.

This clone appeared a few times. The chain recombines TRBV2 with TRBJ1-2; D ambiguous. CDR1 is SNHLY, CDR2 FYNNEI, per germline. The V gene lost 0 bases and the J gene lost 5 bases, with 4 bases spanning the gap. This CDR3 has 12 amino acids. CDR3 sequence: CASSEAEYGYTF. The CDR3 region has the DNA TGTGCCAGCAGTGAAGCTGAATATGGCTACACCTTC.

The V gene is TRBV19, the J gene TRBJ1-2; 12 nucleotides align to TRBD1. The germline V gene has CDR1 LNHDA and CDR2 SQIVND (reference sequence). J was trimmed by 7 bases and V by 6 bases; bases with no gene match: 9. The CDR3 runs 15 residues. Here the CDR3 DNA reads TGTGCCAGTAGCGTACCGGGACAGGGGGCGTCTGGCTACACCTTC. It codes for CASSVPGQGASGYTF.

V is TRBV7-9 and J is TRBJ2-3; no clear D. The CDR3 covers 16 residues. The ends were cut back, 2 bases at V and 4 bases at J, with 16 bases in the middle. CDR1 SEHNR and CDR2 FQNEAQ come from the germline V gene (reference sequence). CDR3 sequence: CASSLFPQTVADTQYF. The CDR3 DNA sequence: TGTGCCAGCAGCTTATTTCCCCAAACCGTGGCAGATACGCAGTATTTT. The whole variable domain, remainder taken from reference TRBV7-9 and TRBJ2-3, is DTGVSQNPRHKITKRGQNVTFRCDPISEHNRLYWYRQTLGQGPEFLTYFQNEAQLEKSRLLSDRFSAERPKGSFSTLEIQRTEQGDSAMYLCASSLFPQTVADTQYFGPGTRLTVL.

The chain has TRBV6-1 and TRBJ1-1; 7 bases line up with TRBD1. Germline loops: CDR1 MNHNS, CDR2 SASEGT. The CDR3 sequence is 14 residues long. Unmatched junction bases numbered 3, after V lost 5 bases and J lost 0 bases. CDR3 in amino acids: CASSRQGMNTEAFF. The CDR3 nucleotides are TGTGCCAGCAGTCGACAGGGAATGAACACTGAAGCTTTCTTT.